Each of the 22 T cell receptor beta chains below was sequenced from the same sample in a study of blood T cell repertoires in COVID-19. The table came from immunoSEQ multiplex PCR; TCRdb's copy has only in-frame clones and leaves some out. The sample records hundreds of thousands of clones, about 87% being singletons. The sample consisted of peripheral blood. The receptors come from a man aged 18 to 29 with COVID-19, enrolled during active disease.

This clone was detected a few times. The genes are TRBV6-4 and TRBJ2-3; 12 bases agree with TRBD2. Losses at the gene ends were 0 bases for V and 7 bases for J; bases not matched to a gene: 2. The CDR3 totals 15 residues. The V gene's germline CDR1 is MRHNA and CDR2 SNTAGT. This chain's CDR3 is CASSDSTSGGHTQYF. The CDR3 coding sequence is TGTGCCAGCAGTGACTCGACTAGCGGGGGACATACGCAGTATTTT.

CDR3 amino acids: CASISQGQEQYF. CDR3 DNA sequence: TGCGCCAGCATTTCACAGGGTCAAGAGCAGTACTTC. The genes are TRBV10-2 and TRBJ2-7; perhaps TRBD1 as D (6 bases). The CDR3 has 12 amino acids. With 7 bases removed from V and 7 bases from J, the gap between germline ends came to 14 bases. Germline V lookup: CDR1 WSHSY, CDR2 SAAADI.

This sequence joins TRBV29-1 and TRBJ2-7; 7 bases are shared with TRBD1. The CDR3 is made up of 14 amino acids. V lost 6 bases to trimming and J lost 7 bases; unmatched junction nucleotides: 15. Germline CDR1 and CDR2: SQVTM and ANQGSEA. CDR3 sequence (DNA): TGCAGCGTGTACTATTCAACAGGGGCGCGGGAGCAGTACTTC. Translating gives CSVYYSTGAREQYF.

This chain links TRBV14 with TRBJ2-1; the D is unclear. The germline CDR1 and CDR2 sequences are SGHDN and FVKESK. This CDR3 has 15 residues. Trimming left V 0 bases short and J 0 bases short, with 6 bases between. CDR3 DNA sequence: TGTGCCAGCAGCCAAGATTTTAACTCCTACAATGAGCAGTTCTTC. It translates to CASSQDFNSYNEQFF.

This clone was observed once. The chain uses TRBV24-1 and TRBJ2-5; 10 bases map to TRBD1. The germline V gene has CDR1 KGHDR and CDR2 SFDVKD. The CDR3 runs to 17 residues. V shed 0 bases and J 5 bases; nucleotides not matched to a gene: 8. The CDR3 region is CATSDLGGQGLLETQYF. Written as DNA, the CDR3 is TGTGCCACCAGTGATTTGGGGGGACAGGGGCTCCTGGAGACCCAGTACTTC.

This chain joins TRBV6-4 and TRBJ1-2; 7 positions match TRBD1. This CDR3 has 13 residues. J was trimmed by 4 bases and V by 5 bases; bases with no gene match: 4. Germline V gene sequence: CDR1 MRHNA, CDR2 SNTAGT. This CDR3 reads CASSQGGTYGYTF. Written as DNA, the CDR3 is TGTGCCAGCAGTCAAGGGGGCACCTATGGCTACACCTTC.

The chain combines TRBV27 with TRBJ2-3; a weak D match, TRBD2 (5 bases). V lost 5 bases and J lost 4, with 7 bases in between. Looked up from germline, CDR1 is MNHEY and CDR2 is SMNVEV (reference sequence). The CDR3 spans 12 residues. CDR3 DNA: TGTGCCAGCAGTCCCGGGGCAGATACGCAGTATTTT. It specifies CASSPGADTQYF.

The chain couples TRBV7-3 to TRBJ2-1, with TRBD2 identical over 12 bases. In germline, CDR1 is SGHTA, CDR2 FQGTGA. The CDR3 spans 15 residues. J gave up 4 bases and V 6 bases, and 4 bases lay outside the gene matches. CDR3 nucleotides: TGTGCCAGCAGTAAGACTAGCGGGGGATACAATGAGCAGTTCTTC. Translation: CASSKTSGGYNEQFF. The variable domain in full, with the rest retrieved from reference TRBV7-3 and TRBJ2-1, is GAGVSQTPSNKVTEKGKYVELRCDPISGHTALYWYRQSLGQGPEFLIYFQGTGAADDSGLPNDRFFAVRPEGSVSTLKIQRTERGDSAVYLCASSKTSGGYNEQFFGPGTRLTVL.

Details on this clone: The junction departs from germline at one end; a sequencing error may be responsible. The chain has TRBV6-1 and TRBJ2-7; D call uncertain. Germline V gives CDR1 MNHNS, CDR2 SASEGT. The CDR3 sequence is 15 residues long. The CDR3: CASREAATFNYEQYF. CDR3 DNA sequence: TGTGCCAGCAGGGAAGCCGCCACATTCAACTACGAGCAGTACTTC.

This clone was observed a handful of times. CDR3 DNA: TGTGCCAGCTCACCTACGGGACACTTGAACACTGAAGCTTTCTTT. Translation: CASSPTGHLNTEAFF. The chain couples TRBV18 to TRBJ1-1; perhaps TRBD1 as D (6 bases). The length of the CDR3 is 15 residues. V was clipped by 3 bases and J by 0 bases, with 11 bases between them. The germline CDR1 and CDR2 sequences are KGHSH and LQKENI. Full variable domain (outside the CDR3, taken from reference TRBV18 and TRBJ1-1): NAGVMQNPRHLVRRRGQEARLRCSPMKGHSHVYWYRQLPEEGLKFMVYLQKENIIDESGMPKERFSAEFPKEGPSILRIQQVVRGDSAAYFCASSPTGHLNTEAFFGQGTRLTVV.

The rearrangement uses TRBV19 and TRBJ2-5, with 11 bases aligning to TRBD2. Trimming took 5 bases from V and 1 from J; bases not matched to a gene: 6. Per the germline V gene, CDR1 is LNHDA and CDR2 is SQIVND (reference sequence). The CDR3 length is 16 residues. The CDR3 sequence is CASSPSSGGTQETQYF. The CDR3 DNA is TGTGCCAGTAGTCCCTCTAGCGGGGGGACCCAAGAGACCCAGTACTTC.

V is TRBV5-5 and J is TRBJ1-2; 7 bases fit TRBD1. J was trimmed by 4 bases and V by 4 bases; bases with no gene match: 13. CDR1 is SGHKS and CDR2 is YYEKEE in the germline V gene (reference sequence). This CDR3 is 16 amino acids long. CDR3 protein: CASSLNAGTVSYGYTF. CDR3 nucleotides: TGTGCCAGCAGCCTGAACGCCGGGACAGTCTCCTATGGCTACACCTTC.

The chain links TRBV24-1 to TRBJ2-1, with a possible D match to TRBD1 (5 bases). CDR1 is KGHDR, CDR2 SFDVKD, per germline. This CDR3 spans 13 amino acids. Trimming removed 8 bases at V and 7 bases at J, with 14 bases between. CDR3: CATTGRAENEQFF. CDR3 coding DNA: TGTGCCACCACGGGCAGGGCGGAGAATGAGCAGTTCTTC.

The rearrangement links TRBV19 to TRBJ1-5, with 7 bases aligning to TRBD1. Germline V CDR1 and CDR2: LNHDA, SQIVND (reference sequence). The ends lost 9 bases at V and 1 base at J; junction bases unmatched: 9. The CDR3 has 15 residues. CDR3 DNA sequence: TGTGCCAGCGCTGGACAGGCGTGGAGCAATCAGCCCCAGCATTTT. Encoded protein: CASAGQAWSNQPQHF. The variable domain in full, completed from reference TRBV19 and TRBJ1-5, reads DGGITQSPKYLFRKEGQNVTLSCEQNLNHDAMYWYRQDPGQGLRLIYYSQIVNDFQKGDIAEGYSVSREKKESFPLTVTSAQKNPTAFYLCASAGQAWSNQPQHFGDGTRLSIL.

The chain is built from TRBV6-1 and TRBJ1-3; D not resolved. Germline V gene data show CDR1 as MNHNS and CDR2 as SASEGT. This CDR3 spans 15 amino acids. V gave up 1 base and J gave up 0 bases, with 7 bases separating them. CDR3 DNA: TGTGCCAGCAGTGAAGTCCCGTACTCTGGAAACACCATATATTTT. It codes for CASSEVPYSGNTIYF.

This sequence joins TRBV4-2 and TRBJ2-1; 7 bases map to TRBD1. J lost 4 bases, V lost 3 bases, and 6 bases had no gene match. This CDR3 contains 15 residues. Germline V CDR1 and CDR2: LGHNA, YNFKEQ. CDR3 coding DNA: TGTGCCAGCAGCCAGCCAGGGGGACAGTACAATGAGCAGTTCTTC. Translation: CASSQPGGQYNEQFF.

The V gene is TRBV24-1, the J gene TRBJ2-1; possible D gene TRBD2, 5 bases. The length of the CDR3 is 12 residues. Germline CDR1 is KGHDR and CDR2 is SFDVKD. V was clipped by 5 bases and J by 7 bases, with 8 bases between them. The CDR3 DNA reads TGTGCCACCAGTGCGGGGAATAATGAGCAGTTCTTC. Translating it yields CATSAGNNEQFF.

The rearrangement uses TRBV5-1 and TRBJ2-7; unclear D gene. The ends were cut back, 4 bases at V and 5 bases at J, with 10 bases in the middle. CDR3 length: 12 amino acids. Germline CDR1 SGHRS, CDR2 YFSETQ. CDR3 in DNA: TGCGCCAGCAGCAATGCAGGTAACGAGCAGTACTTC. Translated: CASSNAGNEQYF.

The chain carries TRBV9 and TRBJ1-3; D unresolved. This CDR3 contains 13 residues. Trimming left V 4 bases short and J 4 bases short, with 9 bases between. Germline V CDR1 and CDR2: SGDLS, YYNGEE. The CDR3: CASSQLLGNTIYF. DNA for the CDR3: TGTGCCAGCAGCCAACTGCTCGGAAACACCATATATTTT. The full variable domain, with the rest looked up from reference TRBV9 and TRBJ1-3, is DSGVTQTPKHLITATGQRVTLRCSPRSGDLSVYWYQQSLDQGLQFLIQYYNGEERAKGNILERFSAQQFPDLHSELNLSSLELGDSALYFCASSQLLGNTIYFGEGSWLTVV.

This rearrangement joins TRBV19 to TRBJ1-2; D not certain. Germline V gene data show CDR1 as LNHDA and CDR2 as SQIVND (reference sequence). CDR3 length: 12 amino acids. The V and J ends lost 3 bases and 2 bases respectively, with 4 bases between them. CDR3 nucleotides: TGTGCCAGTAGTATGAGAAACTATGGCTACACCTTC. Residues: CASSMRNYGYTF.

The genes are TRBV27 and TRBJ1-5; D might be TRBD1 (5 bases). CDR1 is MNHEY and CDR2 is SMNVEV in the germline V gene (reference sequence). This CDR3 spans 14 amino acids. V shed 3 bases and J shed 5 bases, with 11 bases lying between them. The CDR3 sequence: CASSFGGEDQPQHF. DNA of the CDR3: TGTGCCAGCAGTTTTGGGGGGGAAGATCAGCCCCAGCATTTT.

V is TRBV5-4 and J is TRBJ1-1; 9 nucleotides agree with TRBD1. There are 12 residues in the CDR3. Trimming removed 5 bases from V and 6 bases from J; junction bases left unmatched: 2. From germline, CDR1 is SGHNT and CDR2 YYREEE (reference sequence). The CDR3 here is CASRGQGSEAFF. For the CDR3, the DNA is TGTGCCAGCAGGGGACAGGGATCTGAAGCTTTCTTT.